This T cell receptor (beta chain) was profiled in a study of graft-versus-host responses after intestinal transplantation. Points from the study as a whole: Recipient marrow contained GvH clones, some of which appeared first in ileum or blood.

Comments on this clone: The antigen is undetermined.

Repertoires were generated with immunoSEQ multiplex PCR, while TCRdb's copy carries only in-frame clones and drops some. This table holds some 66,000 clones, around nine tenths found once. Germline values: CDR1 MNHNY, CDR2 SVGAGI (reference sequence). The junction had 9 bases not matched to a gene; V was cut back by 4 bases and J by 0 bases. This CDR3 has 16 residues. Tissue processing of the graft released intraepithelial and lamina propria lymphocytes from it. The sequence derives from a human patient who received an intestinal transplant, so some T cells may come from the graft donor. This rearrangement joins TRBV6-6 to TRBJ2-7; the match to TRBD1 covers 7 bases. This material consisted of ileum tissue, taken around 350 days after transplant. This chain's CDR3 is CASSFHPGQPSYEQYF. CDR3 nucleotide sequence: TGTGCCAGCAGTTTCCACCCGGGACAGCCCTCCTACGAGCAGTACTTC.